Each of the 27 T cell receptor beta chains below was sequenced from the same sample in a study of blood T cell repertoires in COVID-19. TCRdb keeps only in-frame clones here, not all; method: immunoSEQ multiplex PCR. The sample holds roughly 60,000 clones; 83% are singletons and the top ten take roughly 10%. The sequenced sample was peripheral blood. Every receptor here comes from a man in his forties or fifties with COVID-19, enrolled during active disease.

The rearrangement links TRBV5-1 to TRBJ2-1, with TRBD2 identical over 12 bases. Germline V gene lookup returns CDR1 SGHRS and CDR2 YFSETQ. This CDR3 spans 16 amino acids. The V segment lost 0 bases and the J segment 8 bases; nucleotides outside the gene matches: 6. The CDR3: CASSLDPTSGSYEQFF. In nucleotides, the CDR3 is TGCGCCAGCAGCTTGGATCCGACTAGCGGGAGCTATGAGCAGTTCTTC.

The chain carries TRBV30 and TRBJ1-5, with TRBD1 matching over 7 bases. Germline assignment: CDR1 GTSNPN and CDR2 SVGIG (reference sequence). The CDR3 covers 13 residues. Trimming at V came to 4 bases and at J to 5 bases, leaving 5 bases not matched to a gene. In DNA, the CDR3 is TGTGCCTGGAATACAGGGGTCCATCAGCCCCAGCATTTT. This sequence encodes CAWNTGVHQPQHF.

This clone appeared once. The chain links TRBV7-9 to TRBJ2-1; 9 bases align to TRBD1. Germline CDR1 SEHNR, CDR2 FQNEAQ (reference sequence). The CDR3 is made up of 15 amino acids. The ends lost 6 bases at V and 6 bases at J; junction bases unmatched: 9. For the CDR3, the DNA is TGTGCCAGCAGGCAACAGGGGGCACTGGGCAATGAGCAGTTCTTC. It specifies CASRQQGALGNEQFF.

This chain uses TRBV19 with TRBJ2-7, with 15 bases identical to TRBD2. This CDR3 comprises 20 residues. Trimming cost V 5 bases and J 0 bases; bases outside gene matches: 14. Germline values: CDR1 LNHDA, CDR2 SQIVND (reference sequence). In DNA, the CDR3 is TGTGCCAGTAGTCCGGGGACTAGCGGGAGGTCCCATTTCACCTCCTACGAGCAGTACTTC. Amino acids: CASSPGTSGRSHFTSYEQYF.

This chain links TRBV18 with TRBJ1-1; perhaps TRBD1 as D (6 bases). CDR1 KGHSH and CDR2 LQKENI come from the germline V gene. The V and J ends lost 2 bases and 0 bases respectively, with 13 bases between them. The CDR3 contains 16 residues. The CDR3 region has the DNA TGTGCCAGCTCACCAGGGGACATAGGATTGAACACTGAAGCTTTCTTT. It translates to CASSPGDIGLNTEAFF.

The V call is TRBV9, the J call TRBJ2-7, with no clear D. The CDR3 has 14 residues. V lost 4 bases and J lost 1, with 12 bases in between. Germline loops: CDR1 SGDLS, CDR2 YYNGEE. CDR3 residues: CASSPRLGSYEQYF. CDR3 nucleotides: TGTGCCAGCAGCCCAAGACTTGGTTCCTACGAGCAGTACTTC.

The CDR3 protein is CAWKASSGVNTGELFF. CDR3 coding DNA: TGTGCCTGGAAGGCTTCCAGCGGGGTGAACACCGGGGAGCTGTTTTTT. The genes are TRBV30 and TRBJ2-2; 7 bases match TRBD2. The length of the CDR3 is 16 residues. Germline assignment: CDR1 GTSNPN and CDR2 SVGIG (reference sequence). V trimming: 4 bases; J trimming: 1 base; junction bases outside the gene matches: 9.

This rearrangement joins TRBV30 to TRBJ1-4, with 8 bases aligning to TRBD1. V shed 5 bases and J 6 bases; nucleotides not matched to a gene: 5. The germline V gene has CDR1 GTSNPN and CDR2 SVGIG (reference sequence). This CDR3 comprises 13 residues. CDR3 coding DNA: TGTGCCTGGGGGGCAGGGGGCGATGAAAAACTGTTTTTT. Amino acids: CAWGAGGDEKLFF.

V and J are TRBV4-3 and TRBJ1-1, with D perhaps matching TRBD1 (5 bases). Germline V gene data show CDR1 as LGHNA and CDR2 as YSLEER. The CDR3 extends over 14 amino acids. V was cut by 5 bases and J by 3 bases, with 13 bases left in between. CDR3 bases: TGCGCCAGCAGCTATACAGCGGGGGACACTGAAGCTTTCTTT. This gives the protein CASSYTAGDTEAFF.

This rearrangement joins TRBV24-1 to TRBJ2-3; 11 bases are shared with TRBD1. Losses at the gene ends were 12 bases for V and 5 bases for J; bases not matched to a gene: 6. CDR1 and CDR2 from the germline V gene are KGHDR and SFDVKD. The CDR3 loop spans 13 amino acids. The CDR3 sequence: CAAGQGAIDTQYF. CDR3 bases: TGTGCCGCAGGACAGGGGGCAATAGATACGCAGTATTTT.

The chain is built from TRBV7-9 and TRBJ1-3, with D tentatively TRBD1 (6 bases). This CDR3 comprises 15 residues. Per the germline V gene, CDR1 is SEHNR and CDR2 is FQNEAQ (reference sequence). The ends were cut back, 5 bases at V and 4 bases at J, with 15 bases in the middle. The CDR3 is CASSPRQDKGNTIYF. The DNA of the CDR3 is TGTGCCAGCAGCCCCCGACAGGATAAAGGAAACACCATATATTTT. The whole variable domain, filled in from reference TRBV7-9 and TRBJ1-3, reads DTGVSQNPRHKITKRGQNVTFRCDPISEHNRLYWYRQTLGQGPEFLTYFQNEAQLEKSRLLSDRFSAERPKGSFSTLEIQRTEQGDSAMYLCASSPRQDKGNTIYFGEGSWLTVV.

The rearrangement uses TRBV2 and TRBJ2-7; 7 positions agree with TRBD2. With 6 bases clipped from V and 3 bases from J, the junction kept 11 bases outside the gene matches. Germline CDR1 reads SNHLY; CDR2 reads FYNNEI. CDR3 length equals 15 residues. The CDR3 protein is CASSVGRERYYEQYF. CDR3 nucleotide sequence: TGTGCCAGCAGCGTGGGGCGGGAGAGATACTACGAGCAGTACTTC.

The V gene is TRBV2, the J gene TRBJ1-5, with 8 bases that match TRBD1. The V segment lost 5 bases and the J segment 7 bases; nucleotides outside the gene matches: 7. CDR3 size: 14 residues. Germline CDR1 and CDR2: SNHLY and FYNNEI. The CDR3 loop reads CASSNTGGRQPQHF. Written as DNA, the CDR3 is TGTGCCAGCAGTAATACAGGGGGTCGCCAGCCCCAGCATTTT.

The DNA of the CDR3 is TGTGCCAGCAGCCGGACAGTTAGCAATCAGCCCCAGCATTTT. Its protein is CASSRTVSNQPQHF. The chain couples TRBV28 to TRBJ1-5, with D possibly being TRBD1 (6 bases). Trimming stripped 6 bases from V and 0 bases from J, with 9 bases between. CDR3 length: 14 amino acids. In germline, CDR1 is MDHEN, CDR2 SYDVKM.

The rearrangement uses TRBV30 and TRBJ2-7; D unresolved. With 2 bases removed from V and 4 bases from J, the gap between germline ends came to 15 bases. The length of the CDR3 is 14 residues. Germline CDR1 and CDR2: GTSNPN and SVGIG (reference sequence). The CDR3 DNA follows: TGTGCCTGGAGTATATCGGCTCTAGTATACGAGCAGTACTTC. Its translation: CAWSISALVYEQYF.

CDR3 sequence reads: CASSMREANTEAFF. The DNA of the CDR3 is TGTGCCAGTAGTATGAGGGAGGCGAACACTGAAGCTTTCTTT. The chain has TRBV19 and TRBJ1-1; no reliable D call. The CDR3 totals 14 residues. Germline V gene lookup returns CDR1 LNHDA and CDR2 SQIVND (reference sequence). The V end was cut by 3 bases, the J end by 1 base, with 9 bases between.

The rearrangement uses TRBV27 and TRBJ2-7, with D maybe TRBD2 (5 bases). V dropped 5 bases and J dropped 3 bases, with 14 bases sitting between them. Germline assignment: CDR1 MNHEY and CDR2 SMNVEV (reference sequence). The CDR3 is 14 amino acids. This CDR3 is CASSPRGSIYEQYF. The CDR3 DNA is TGTGCCAGCAGTCCAAGAGGGAGCATCTACGAGCAGTACTTC.

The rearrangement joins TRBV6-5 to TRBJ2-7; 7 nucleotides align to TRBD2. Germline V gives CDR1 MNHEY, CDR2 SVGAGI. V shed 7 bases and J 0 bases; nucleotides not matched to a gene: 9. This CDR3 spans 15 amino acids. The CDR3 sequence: CASKRDYQNSYEQYF. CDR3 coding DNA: TGTGCCAGCAAACGGGACTACCAGAACTCCTACGAGCAGTACTTC.

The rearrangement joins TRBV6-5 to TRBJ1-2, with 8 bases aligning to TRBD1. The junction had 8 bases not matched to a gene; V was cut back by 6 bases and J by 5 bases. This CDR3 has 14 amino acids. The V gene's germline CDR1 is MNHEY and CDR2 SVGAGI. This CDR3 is CASSRGQAGYGYTF. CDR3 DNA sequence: TGTGCCAGCAGCCGGGGACAGGCGGGTTATGGCTACACCTTC.

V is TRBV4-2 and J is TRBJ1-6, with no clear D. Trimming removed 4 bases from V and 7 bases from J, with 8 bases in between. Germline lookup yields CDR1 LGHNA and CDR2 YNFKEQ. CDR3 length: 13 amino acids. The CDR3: CASSLSLNSPLHF. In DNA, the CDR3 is TGTGCCAGCAGCCTCTCCCTCAATTCACCCCTCCACTTT.

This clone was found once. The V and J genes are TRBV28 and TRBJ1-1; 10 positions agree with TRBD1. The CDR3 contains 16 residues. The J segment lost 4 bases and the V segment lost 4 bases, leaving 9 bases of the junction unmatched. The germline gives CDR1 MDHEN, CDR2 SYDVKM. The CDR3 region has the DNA TGTGCCAGCAGTTACCACCAGGACAGGGGGGCCACTGAAGCTTTCTTT. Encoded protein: CASSYHQDRGATEAFF.

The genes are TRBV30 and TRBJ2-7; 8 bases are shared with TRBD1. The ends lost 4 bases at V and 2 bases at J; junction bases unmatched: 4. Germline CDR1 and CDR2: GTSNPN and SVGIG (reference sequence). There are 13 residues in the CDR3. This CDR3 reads CAWNQQGAYEQYF. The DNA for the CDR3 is TGTGCCTGGAACCAACAGGGGGCCTACGAGCAGTACTTC. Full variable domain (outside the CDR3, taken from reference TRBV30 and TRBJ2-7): SQTIHQWPATLVQPVGSPLSLECTVEGTSNPNLYWYRQAAGRGLQLLFYSVGIGQISSEVPQNLSASRPQDRQFILSSKKLLLSDSGFYLCAWNQQGAYEQYFGPGTRLTVT.

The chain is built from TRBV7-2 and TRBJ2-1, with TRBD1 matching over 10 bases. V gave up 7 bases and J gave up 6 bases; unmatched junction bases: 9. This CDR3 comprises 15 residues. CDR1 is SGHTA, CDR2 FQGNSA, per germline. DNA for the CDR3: TGTGCCAGCACGCTCAGAGGACAGGGGGGCAATGAGCAGTTCTTC. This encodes CASTLRGQGGNEQFF.

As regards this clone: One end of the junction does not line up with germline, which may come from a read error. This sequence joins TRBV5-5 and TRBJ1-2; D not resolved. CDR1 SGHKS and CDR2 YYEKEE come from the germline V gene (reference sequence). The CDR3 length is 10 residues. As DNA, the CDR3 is TGTGCCAGCAGCTTTCTGGAGGCCTACTTC. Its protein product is CASSFLEAYF.

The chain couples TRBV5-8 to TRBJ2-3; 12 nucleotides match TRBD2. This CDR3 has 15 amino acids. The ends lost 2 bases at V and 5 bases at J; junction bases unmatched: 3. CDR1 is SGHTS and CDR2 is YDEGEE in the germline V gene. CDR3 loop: CASSFRGLAGDTQYF. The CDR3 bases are TGTGCCAGCAGCTTCAGGGGACTAGCGGGAGATACGCAGTATTTT.

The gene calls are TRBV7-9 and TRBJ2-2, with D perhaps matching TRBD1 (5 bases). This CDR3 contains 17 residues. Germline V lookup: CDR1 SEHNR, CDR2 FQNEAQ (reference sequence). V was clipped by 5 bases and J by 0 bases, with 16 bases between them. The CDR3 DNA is TGTGCCAGCAGCCGTCTCCCCGAGACAGCGAACACCGGGGAGCTGTTTTTT. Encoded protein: CASSRLPETANTGELFF.

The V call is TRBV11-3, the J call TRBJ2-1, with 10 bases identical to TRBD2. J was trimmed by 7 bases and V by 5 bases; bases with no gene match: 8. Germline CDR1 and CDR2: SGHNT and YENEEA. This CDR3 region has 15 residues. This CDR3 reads CASSRYSGRKNEQFF. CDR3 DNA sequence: TGTGCCAGCAGCCGCTATAGCGGGAGGAAGAATGAGCAGTTCTTC.